Listed below are T cell receptor beta chains from one sample, sequenced in a study of radiation and T cells in renal cell carcinoma. TCRdb keeps only in-frame clones here, not all; method: immunoSEQ multiplex PCR. Of about 130,000 clones listed, 70% to 90% are singletons. Sequenced here: blood, sampled from a patient whose treatment included radiotherapy and nephrectomy. These receptors were taken from a woman in her fifties or sixties with renal cell carcinoma. CDR3s include the opening cysteine and the closing phenylalanine or tryptophan. The D gene is left open where the match is weak. Size is stated for part of the rows, as once, few or many counts, or as a class when the clone is expanded.

v_call: TRBV4-1; d_call: TRBD2; clone_size: NA; j_call: TRBJ2-2; cdr3_aa: CASSQNPPGGGTGELFF; cdr3_nt: TGCGCCAGCAGCCAAAACCCGCCGGGAGGGGGCACCGGGGAGCTGTTTTTT
v_call: TRBV18; d_call: NA; clone_size: NA; j_call: TRBJ2-7; cdr3_aa: CASSPLTTGTATYEQYF; cdr3_nt: TGTGCCAGCTCACCACTCACCACCGGGACGGCGACCTACGAGCAGTACTTC
v_call: TRBV6-5; d_call: NA; clone_size: NA; j_call: TRBJ1-6; cdr3_aa: CASSYGNNSPLHF; cdr3_nt: TGTGCCAGCAGTTACGGCAATAATTCACCCCTCCACTTT
v_call: TRBV11-2; d_call: NA; clone_size: NA; j_call: TRBJ2-1; cdr3_aa: CASSLDAIANNEQFF; cdr3_nt: TGTGCCAGCAGCCTTGACGCGATAGCGAACAATGAGCAGTTCTTC
v_call: TRBV10-3; d_call: NA; clone_size: NA; j_call: TRBJ2-7; cdr3_aa: CAISESMGGRLFVQYF; cdr3_nt: TGTGCCATCAGTGAGTCCATGGGGGGCCGACTGTTTGTGCAGTACTTC
v_call: TRBV9; d_call: TRBD2; clone_size: NA; j_call: TRBJ2-1; cdr3_aa: CASSAAGIAGGYNEQFF; cdr3_nt: TGTGCCAGCAGCGCAGCGGGGATAGCGGGGGGTTACAATGAGCAGTTCTTC
v_call: TRBV5-6; d_call: NA; clone_size: once; j_call: TRBJ2-7; cdr3_aa: CASSLVGDEQYF; cdr3_nt: TGTGCCAGCAGCTTGGTAGGGGACGAGCAGTACTTC
v_call: TRBV18; d_call: TRBD1; clone_size: NA; j_call: TRBJ1-4; cdr3_aa: CASSQDRGRGEKLFF; cdr3_nt: TGTGCCAGCTCCCAGGACAGGGGGCGCGGTGAAAAACTGTTTTTT
v_call: TRBV21-1; d_call: NA; clone_size: NA; j_call: TRBJ1-2; cdr3_aa: CASTIMTAYSTNYGYTF; cdr3_nt: TGTGCCAGCACCATAATGACAGCCTATTCTACTAACTATGGCTACACCTTC
v_call: TRBV5-6; d_call: NA; clone_size: NA; j_call: TRBJ1-2; cdr3_aa: CASRVRTLRFNYGYTF; cdr3_nt: TGTGCCAGCAGAGTTAGGACACTAAGATTTAACTATGGCTACACCTTC
v_call: TRBV5-1; d_call: NA; clone_size: NA; j_call: TRBJ1-1; cdr3_aa: CASRIGANTEAFF; cdr3_nt: TGCGCCAGCAGAATAGGAGCGAACACTGAAGCTTTCTTT
v_call: TRBV25-1; d_call: TRBD1; clone_size: NA; j_call: TRBJ1-3; cdr3_aa: CASSPTRDRALNTIYF; cdr3_nt: TGTGCCAGCAGCCCGACCCGGGACAGGGCTTTAAACACCATATATTTT
v_call: TRBV7-9; d_call: NA; clone_size: many; j_call: TRBJ1-1; cdr3_aa: CASILIAGLNTEAFF; cdr3_nt: TGTGCCAGCATACTTATAGCAGGTTTGAACACTGAAGCTTTCTTT
v_call: TRBV11-2; d_call: TRBD1; clone_size: NA; j_call: TRBJ1-3; cdr3_aa: CASSVAGQAGNTIYF; cdr3_nt: TGTGCCAGCAGCGTGGCCGGACAGGCTGGGAACACCATATATTTT
v_call: TRBV5-1; d_call: TRBD2; clone_size: few; j_call: TRBJ2-1; cdr3_aa: CASSPLGGTSWREEQFF; cdr3_nt: TGCGCCAGCAGCCCTTTAGGTGGGACTAGTTGGAGAGAGGAGCAGTTCTTC
v_call: TRBV27; d_call: NA; clone_size: NA; j_call: TRBJ1-2; cdr3_aa: CASSLTGLGTFDYGYTF; cdr3_nt: TGTGCCAGCAGTTTAACGGGATTGGGGACCTTCGACTATGGCTACACCTTC
v_call: TRBV4-3; d_call: NA; clone_size: NA; j_call: TRBJ1-4; cdr3_aa: CASSQERRGGKLFF; cdr3_nt: TGCGCCAGCAGCCAAGAACGAAGGGGAGGAAAACTGTTTTTT
v_call: TRBV7-2; d_call: NA; clone_size: NA; j_call: TRBJ1-5; cdr3_aa: CASSLDTYRLQPQHF; cdr3_nt: TGTGCCAGCAGCTTAGACACTTATCGCCTTCAGCCCCAGCATTTT
v_call: TRBV2; d_call: TRBD1; clone_size: few; j_call: TRBJ1-5; cdr3_aa: CASGQGYQPQHF; cdr3_nt: TGTGCCAGCGGACAGGGGTATCAGCCCCAGCATTTT
v_call: TRBV5-1; d_call: NA; clone_size: NA; j_call: TRBJ1-2; cdr3_aa: CASRQVQDGGYTF; cdr3_nt: TGCGCCAGCAGGCAGGTCCAGGACGGCGGCTACACCTTC
v_call: TRBV7-3; d_call: NA; clone_size: NA; j_call: TRBJ2-1; cdr3_aa: CASSLLPGQSYNEQFF; cdr3_nt: TGTGCCAGCAGCTTACTACCCGGACAGTCCTACAATGAGCAGTTCTTC
v_call: TRBV5-6; d_call: NA; clone_size: NA; j_call: TRBJ1-3; cdr3_aa: CASSLVVGNTIYF; cdr3_nt: TGTGCCAGCAGCTTGGTGGTAGGAAACACCATATATTTT
v_call: TRBV19; d_call: NA; clone_size: NA; j_call: TRBJ2-5; cdr3_aa: CASRGVPGETQYF; cdr3_nt: TGTGCCAGTAGGGGGGTCCCGGGAGAGACCCAGTACTTC
v_call: TRBV7-9; d_call: NA; clone_size: NA; j_call: TRBJ2-7; cdr3_aa: CASSPRSYYEQYF; cdr3_nt: TGTGCCAGCAGCCCACGTTCATACTACGAGCAGTACTTC
v_call: TRBV4-2; d_call: NA; clone_size: NA; j_call: TRBJ2-7; cdr3_aa: CASSQDGAEQYF; cdr3_nt: TGTGCCAGCAGCCAAGATGGGGCAGAGCAGTACTTC
v_call: TRBV29-1; d_call: TRBD1; clone_size: once; j_call: TRBJ2-7; cdr3_aa: CSFRDRGREQYF; cdr3_nt: TGCAGCTTCCGGGACAGGGGCCGCGAGCAGTACTTC
v_call: TRBV7-9; d_call: TRBD2; clone_size: NA; j_call: TRBJ2-1; cdr3_aa: CASSFTSGGLRNEQFF; cdr3_nt: TGTGCCAGCAGCTTTACTAGCGGAGGGCTTAGGAATGAGCAGTTCTTC
v_call: TRBV18; d_call: TRBD1; clone_size: NA; j_call: TRBJ1-2; cdr3_aa: CASSPYSGQGAKGYTF; cdr3_nt: TGTGCCAGCTCACCATATTCTGGACAGGGGGCAAAGGGCTACACCTTC